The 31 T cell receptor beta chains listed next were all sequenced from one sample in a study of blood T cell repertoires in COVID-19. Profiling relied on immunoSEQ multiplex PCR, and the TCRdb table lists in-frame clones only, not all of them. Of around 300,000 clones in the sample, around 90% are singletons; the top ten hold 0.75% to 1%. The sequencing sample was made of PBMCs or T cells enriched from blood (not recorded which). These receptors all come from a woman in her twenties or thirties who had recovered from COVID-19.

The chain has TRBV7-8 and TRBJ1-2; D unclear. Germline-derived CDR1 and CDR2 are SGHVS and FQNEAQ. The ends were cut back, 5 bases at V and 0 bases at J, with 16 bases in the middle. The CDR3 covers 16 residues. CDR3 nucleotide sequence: TGTGCCAGCAGCGAAGACTGGCTCCGAGCTAACTATGGCTACACCTTC. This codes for CASSEDWLRANYGYTF.

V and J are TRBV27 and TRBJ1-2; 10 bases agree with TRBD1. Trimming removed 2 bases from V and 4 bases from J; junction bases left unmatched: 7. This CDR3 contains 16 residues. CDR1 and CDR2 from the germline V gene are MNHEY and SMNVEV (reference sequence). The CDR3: CASSLSPGTGVYGYTF. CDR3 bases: TGTGCCAGCAGTTTAAGCCCGGGGACAGGGGTCTATGGCTACACCTTC.

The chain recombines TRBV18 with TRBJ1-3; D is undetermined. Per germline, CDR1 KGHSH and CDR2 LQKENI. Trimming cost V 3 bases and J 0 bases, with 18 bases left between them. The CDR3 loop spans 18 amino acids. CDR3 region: CASSPLDGLGISGNTIYF. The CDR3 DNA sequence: TGTGCCAGCTCACCTCTTGACGGACTTGGAATCTCTGGAAACACCATATATTTT.

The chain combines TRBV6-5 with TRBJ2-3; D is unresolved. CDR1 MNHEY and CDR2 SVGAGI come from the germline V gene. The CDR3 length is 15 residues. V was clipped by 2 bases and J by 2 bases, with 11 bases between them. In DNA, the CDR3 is TGTGCCAGCAGTTACGGGCCAGTAAACACAGATACGCAGTATTTT. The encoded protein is CASSYGPVNTDTQYF.

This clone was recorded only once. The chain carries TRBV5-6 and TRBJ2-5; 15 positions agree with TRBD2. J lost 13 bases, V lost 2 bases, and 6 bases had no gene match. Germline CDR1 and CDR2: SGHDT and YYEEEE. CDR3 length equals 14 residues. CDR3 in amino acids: CASSFGLAGGPGYF. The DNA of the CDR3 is TGTGCCAGCAGCTTCGGACTAGCGGGGGGGCCGGGGTACTTC.

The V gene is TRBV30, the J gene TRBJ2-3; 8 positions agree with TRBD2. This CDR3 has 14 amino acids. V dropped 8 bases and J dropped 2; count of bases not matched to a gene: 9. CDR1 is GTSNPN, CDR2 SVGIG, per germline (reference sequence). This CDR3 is CARSTSGNTDTQYF. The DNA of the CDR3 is TGTGCCCGATCTACTAGCGGAAACACAGATACGCAGTATTTT.

CDR3 nucleotide sequence: TGTGCCAGTAGTATAAAACAGGGGCCTACTTTAAATCAGCCCCAGCATTTT. Encoded protein: CASSIKQGPTLNQPQHF. The chain employs TRBV19 and TRBJ1-5; 7 bases agree with TRBD1. The CDR3 sequence is 17 residues long. Germline lookup yields CDR1 LNHDA and CDR2 SQIVND (reference sequence). V trimming: 2 bases; J trimming: 4 bases; junction bases outside the gene matches: 11.

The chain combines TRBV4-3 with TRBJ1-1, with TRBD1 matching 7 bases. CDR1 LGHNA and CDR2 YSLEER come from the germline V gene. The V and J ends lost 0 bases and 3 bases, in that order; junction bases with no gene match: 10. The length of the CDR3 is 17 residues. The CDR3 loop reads CASSQDPGTAGDTEAFF. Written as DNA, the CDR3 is TGCGCCAGCAGCCAAGATCCAGGGACAGCCGGGGACACTGAAGCTTTCTTT.

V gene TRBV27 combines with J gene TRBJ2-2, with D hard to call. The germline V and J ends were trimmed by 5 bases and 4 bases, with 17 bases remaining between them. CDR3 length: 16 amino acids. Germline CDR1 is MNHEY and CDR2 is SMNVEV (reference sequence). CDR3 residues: CASSALTAVVTGELFF. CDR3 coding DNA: TGTGCCAGCAGTGCACTGACCGCGGTGGTCACCGGGGAGCTGTTTTTT.

Written as DNA, the CDR3 is TGTGCCAGCGCCCACAGGGCCTCCTACGAGCAGTACTTC. Its protein product is CASAHRASYEQYF. The chain employs TRBV3-1 (or the pseudogene TRBV3-2) and TRBJ2-7; D is possibly TRBD1 (6 bases). V shed 8 bases and J shed 0 bases, with 11 bases lying between them. This CDR3 is 13 amino acids long. Germline V gene sequence: CDR1 LGHDT, CDR2 YNNKEL (reference sequence).

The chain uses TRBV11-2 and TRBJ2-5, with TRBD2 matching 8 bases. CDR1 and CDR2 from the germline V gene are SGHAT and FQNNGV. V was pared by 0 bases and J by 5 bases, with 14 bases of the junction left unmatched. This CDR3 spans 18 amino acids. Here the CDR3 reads CASSLDRGGGRNEETQYF. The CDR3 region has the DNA TGTGCCAGCAGCTTAGATCGTGGGGGCGGGAGGAATGAGGAGACCCAGTACTTC. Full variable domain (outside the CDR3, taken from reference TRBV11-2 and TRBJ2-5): EAGVAQSPRYKIIEKRQSVAFWCNPISGHATLYWYQQILGQGPKLLIQFQNNGVVDDSQLPKDRFSAERLKGVDSTLKIQPAKLEDSAVYLCASSLDRGGGRNEETQYFGPGTRLLVL.

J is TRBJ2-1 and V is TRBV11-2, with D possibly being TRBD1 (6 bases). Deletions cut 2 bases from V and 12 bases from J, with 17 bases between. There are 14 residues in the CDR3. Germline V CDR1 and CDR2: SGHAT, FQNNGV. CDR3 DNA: TGTGCCAGCAGCTTAATCAGGACAGCCCCATTGCAGTTCTTC. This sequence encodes CASSLIRTAPLQFF.

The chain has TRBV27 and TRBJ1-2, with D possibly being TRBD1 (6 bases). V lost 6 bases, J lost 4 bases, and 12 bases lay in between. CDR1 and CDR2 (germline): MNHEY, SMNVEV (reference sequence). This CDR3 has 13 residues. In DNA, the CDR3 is TGTGCCAGCAGACCACAGGGCCCCTATGGCTACACCTTC. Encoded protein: CASRPQGPYGYTF.

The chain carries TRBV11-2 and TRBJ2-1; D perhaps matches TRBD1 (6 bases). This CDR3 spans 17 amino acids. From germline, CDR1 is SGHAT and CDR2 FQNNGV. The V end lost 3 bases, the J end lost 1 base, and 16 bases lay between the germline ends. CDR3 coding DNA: TGTGCCAGCAGCTTCACTGCCGGGCAGGGGTCCTACAATGAGCAGTTCTTC. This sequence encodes CASSFTAGQGSYNEQFF.

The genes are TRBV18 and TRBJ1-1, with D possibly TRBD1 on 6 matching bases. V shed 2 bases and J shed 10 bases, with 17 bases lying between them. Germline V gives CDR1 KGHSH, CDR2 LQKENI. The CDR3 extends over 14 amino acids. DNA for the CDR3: TGTGCCAGCTCACCATTATCGGGGGGCGAGGGAGCTTTCTTT. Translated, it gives CASSPLSGGEGAFF.

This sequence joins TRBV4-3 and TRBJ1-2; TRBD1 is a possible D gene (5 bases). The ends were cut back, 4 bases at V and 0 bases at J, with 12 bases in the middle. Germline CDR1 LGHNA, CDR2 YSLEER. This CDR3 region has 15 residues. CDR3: CASSLMGGPNYGYTF. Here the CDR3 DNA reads TGCGCCAGCAGCCTAATGGGGGGACCTAACTATGGCTACACCTTC.

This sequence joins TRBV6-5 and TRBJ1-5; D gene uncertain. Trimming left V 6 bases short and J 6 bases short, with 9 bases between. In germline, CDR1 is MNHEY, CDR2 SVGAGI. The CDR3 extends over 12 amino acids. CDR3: CASRRDTQPQHF. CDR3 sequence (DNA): TGTGCCAGCAGGCGGGATACTCAGCCCCAGCATTTT.

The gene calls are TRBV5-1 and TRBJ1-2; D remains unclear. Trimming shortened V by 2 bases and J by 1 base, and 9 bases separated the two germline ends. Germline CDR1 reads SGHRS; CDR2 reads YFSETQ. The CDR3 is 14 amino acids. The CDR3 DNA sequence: TGCGCCAGCAGCTTAACAGAGAATAACTATGGCTACACCTTC. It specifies CASSLTENNYGYTF.

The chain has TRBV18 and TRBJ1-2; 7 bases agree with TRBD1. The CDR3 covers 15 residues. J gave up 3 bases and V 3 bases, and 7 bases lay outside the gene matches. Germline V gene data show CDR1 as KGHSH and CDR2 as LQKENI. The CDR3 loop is CASSPSTGWDYGYTF. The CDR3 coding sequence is TGTGCCAGCTCACCCTCGACAGGGTGGGACTATGGCTACACCTTC.

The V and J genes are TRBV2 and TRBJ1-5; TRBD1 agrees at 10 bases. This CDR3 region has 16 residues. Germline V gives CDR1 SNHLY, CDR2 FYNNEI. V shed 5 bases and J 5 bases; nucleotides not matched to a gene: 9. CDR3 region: CASSITTGGAYQPQHF. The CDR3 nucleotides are TGTGCCAGCAGTATTACGACAGGGGGCGCGTATCAGCCCCAGCATTTT.

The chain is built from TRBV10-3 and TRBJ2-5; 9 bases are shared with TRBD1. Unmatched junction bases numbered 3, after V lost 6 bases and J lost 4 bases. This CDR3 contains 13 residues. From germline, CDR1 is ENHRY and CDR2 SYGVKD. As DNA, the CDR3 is TGTGCCATCAGGCCGGGACAGGGAGAGACCCAGTACTTC. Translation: CAIRPGQGETQYF.

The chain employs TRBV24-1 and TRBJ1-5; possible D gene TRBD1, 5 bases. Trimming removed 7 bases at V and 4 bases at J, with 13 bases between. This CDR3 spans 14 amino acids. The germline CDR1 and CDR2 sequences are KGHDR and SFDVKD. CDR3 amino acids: CATSARQFNQPQHF. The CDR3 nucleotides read TGTGCCACCAGCGCCAGACAGTTTAATCAGCCCCAGCATTTT.

The CDR3 nucleotides are TGTGCCAGCAGTAGCGGGGTCTACAATGAGCAGTTCTTC. Its protein product is CASSSGVYNEQFF. The chain recombines TRBV6-5 with TRBJ2-1; 7 nucleotides line up with TRBD2. Losses at the gene ends were 5 bases for V and 3 bases for J; bases not matched to a gene: 1. Germline loops: CDR1 MNHEY, CDR2 SVGAGI. The CDR3 extends over 13 amino acids.

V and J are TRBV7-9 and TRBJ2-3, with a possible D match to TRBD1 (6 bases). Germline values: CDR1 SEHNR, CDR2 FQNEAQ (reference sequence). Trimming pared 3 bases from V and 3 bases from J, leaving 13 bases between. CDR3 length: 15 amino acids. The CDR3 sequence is CASSFRGIRTDTQYF. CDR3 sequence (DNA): TGTGCCAGCAGCTTTAGGGGGATCCGGACAGATACGCAGTATTTT. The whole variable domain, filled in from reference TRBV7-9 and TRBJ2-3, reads DTGVSQNPRHKITKRGQNVTFRCDPISEHNRLYWYRQTLGQGPEFLTYFQNEAQLEKSRLLSDRFSAERPKGSFSTLEIQRTEQGDSAMYLCASSFRGIRTDTQYFGPGTRLTVL.

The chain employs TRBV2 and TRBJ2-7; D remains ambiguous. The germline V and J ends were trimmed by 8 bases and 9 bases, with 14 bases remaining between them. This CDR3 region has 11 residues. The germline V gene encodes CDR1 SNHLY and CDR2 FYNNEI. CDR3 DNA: TGTGCCAGCCATCGGTGGAGAGGGCAGTACTTC. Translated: CASHRWRGQYF.

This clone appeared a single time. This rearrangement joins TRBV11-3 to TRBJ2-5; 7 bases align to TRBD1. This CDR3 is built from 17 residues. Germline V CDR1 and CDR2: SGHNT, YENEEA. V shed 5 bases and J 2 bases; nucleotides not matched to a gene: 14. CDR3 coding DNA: TGTGCCAGCAGCCTCGCCTACCGGGACAGATGGCAAGAGACCCAGTACTTC. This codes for CASSLAYRDRWQETQYF.

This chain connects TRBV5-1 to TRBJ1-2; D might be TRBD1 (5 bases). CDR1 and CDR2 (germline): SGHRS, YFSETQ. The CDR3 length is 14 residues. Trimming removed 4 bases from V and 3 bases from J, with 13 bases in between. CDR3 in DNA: TGCGCCAGCAGCCCAAGGGCGGGGGACTATGGCTACACCTTC. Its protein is CASSPRAGDYGYTF.

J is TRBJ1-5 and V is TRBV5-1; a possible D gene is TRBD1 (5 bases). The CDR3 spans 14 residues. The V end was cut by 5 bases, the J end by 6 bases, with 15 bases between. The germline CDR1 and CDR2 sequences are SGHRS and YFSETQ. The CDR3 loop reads CASSSEGGVQPQHF. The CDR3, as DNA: TGCGCCAGCAGTTCGGAGGGAGGGGTTCAGCCCCAGCATTTT.

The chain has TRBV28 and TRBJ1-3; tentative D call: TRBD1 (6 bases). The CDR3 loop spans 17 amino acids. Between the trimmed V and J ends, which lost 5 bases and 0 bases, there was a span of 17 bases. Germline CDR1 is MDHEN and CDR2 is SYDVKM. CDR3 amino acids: CASSGQGHPVSGNTIYF. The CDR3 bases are TGTGCCAGCAGTGGGCAGGGACACCCAGTCTCTGGAAACACCATATATTTT.

The CDR3 nucleotides read TGCGCCAGCAGCCCGGAAGGGGGCACTGAAGCTTTCTTT. Residues: CASSPEGGTEAFF. The genes are TRBV4-1 and TRBJ1-1, with D tentatively TRBD1 (6 bases). Germline assignment: CDR1 MGHRA and CDR2 YSYEKL. The CDR3 sequence is 13 residues long. The V end was cut by 4 bases, the J end by 4 bases, with 10 bases between.

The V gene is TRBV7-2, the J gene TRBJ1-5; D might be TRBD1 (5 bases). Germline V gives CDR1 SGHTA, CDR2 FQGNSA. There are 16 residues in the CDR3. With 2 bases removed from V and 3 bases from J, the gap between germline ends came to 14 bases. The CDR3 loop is CASSLSPWGLNQPQHF. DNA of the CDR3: TGTGCCAGCAGCTTAAGCCCTTGGGGCCTCAATCAGCCCCAGCATTTT.